This paragraph reports one T cell receptor beta chain. At one of its ends the junction is not consistent with the germline gene, which may arise from a read error. The sample comes from a study of T cell responses to AZD1222 COVID-19 vaccine. Germline assignment: CDR1 KGHSH and CDR2 LQKENI. This CDR3 is built from 15 residues. The repertoire was sequenced with immunoSEQ multiplex PCR; TCRdb's copy has only in-frame clones and lacks some. Of 160,000 or so clones in the sample, approximately 91% were seen once. The source is an adult who had recovered from COVID-19. This chain uses TRBV18 with TRBJ2-1, with 7 bases matching TRBD1. Sample: peripheral blood, taken after recovery from COVID-19. CDR3 amino acids: CASSPQGSSYNEQFF. The CDR3 nucleotides are TGTGCCAGCTCGCCACAGGGGAGCTCCTACAATGAGCAGTTCTTC.